A single sample is the source of the 5 T cell receptor beta chains below, sequenced in a study of human T cells and chemical hapten exposure. TCRdb redid the calling of the 5' RACE reads with MiXCR, one entry per CDR3 protein. The sample has 100,000 to 120,000 distinct CDR3 sequences; roughly 19% are singletons. Blood, whole and unfractionated, served as the source for total RNA extraction. Receptors were obtained from a human donor in good health.

This chain uses TRBV5-1 with TRBJ2-7; 9 bases map to TRBD2. The trim removed 0 bases at V and 4 bases at J, leaving 8 bases unmatched. The CDR3 sequence is 16 residues long. Germline V lookup: CDR1 SGHRS, CDR2 YFSETQ. The CDR3 coding sequence is TGCGCCAGCAGCTTGGTTCGGGCTAGCGGGACTTACGAGCAGTACTTC. This codes for CASSLVRASGTYEQYF.

V usage is TRBV4-1 and J usage is TRBJ2-3; D remains ambiguous. Trimming stripped 1 base from V and 6 bases from J, with 14 bases between. The CDR3 consists of 15 residues. CDR1 MGHRA and CDR2 YSYEKL come from the germline V gene. CDR3 in amino acids: CASSQVVPLVDTQYF. The CDR3, as DNA: TGCGCCAGCAGCCAAGTGGTCCCTCTGGTGGATACGCAGTATTTT.

The rearrangement uses TRBV29-1 and TRBJ2-7; a weak D match, TRBD2 (5 bases). Per the germline V gene, CDR1 is SQVTM and CDR2 is ANQGSEA. V was pared by 2 bases and J by 2 bases, with 13 bases between. The CDR3 is 14 amino acids. CDR3 sequence (DNA): TGCAGCGTTGAATCGCCGGGAACAACCTACGAGCAGTACTTC. It codes for CSVESPGTTYEQYF.

The rearrangement uses TRBV9 and TRBJ1-1, with D possibly being TRBD1 (5 bases). The germline V and J ends were trimmed by 0 bases and 3 bases, with 9 bases remaining between them. The CDR3 loop spans 14 amino acids. Germline loops: CDR1 SGDLS, CDR2 YYNGEE. CDR3 nucleotides: TGTGCCAGCAGCGTAGACTCCAGGGACACTGAAGCTTTCTTT. Amino acid sequence: CASSVDSRDTEAFF.

The CDR3 bases are TGTGCCAGCAGCTTGGGGCGGGGCCAGGAAAAACTGTTTTTT. It yields the protein CASSLGRGQEKLFF. The chain uses TRBV5-4 and TRBJ1-4; D is possibly TRBD1 (5 bases). The germline CDR1 and CDR2 sequences are SGHNT and YYREEE (reference sequence). This CDR3 is built from 14 residues. Trimming pared 0 bases from V and 8 bases from J, leaving 11 bases between.